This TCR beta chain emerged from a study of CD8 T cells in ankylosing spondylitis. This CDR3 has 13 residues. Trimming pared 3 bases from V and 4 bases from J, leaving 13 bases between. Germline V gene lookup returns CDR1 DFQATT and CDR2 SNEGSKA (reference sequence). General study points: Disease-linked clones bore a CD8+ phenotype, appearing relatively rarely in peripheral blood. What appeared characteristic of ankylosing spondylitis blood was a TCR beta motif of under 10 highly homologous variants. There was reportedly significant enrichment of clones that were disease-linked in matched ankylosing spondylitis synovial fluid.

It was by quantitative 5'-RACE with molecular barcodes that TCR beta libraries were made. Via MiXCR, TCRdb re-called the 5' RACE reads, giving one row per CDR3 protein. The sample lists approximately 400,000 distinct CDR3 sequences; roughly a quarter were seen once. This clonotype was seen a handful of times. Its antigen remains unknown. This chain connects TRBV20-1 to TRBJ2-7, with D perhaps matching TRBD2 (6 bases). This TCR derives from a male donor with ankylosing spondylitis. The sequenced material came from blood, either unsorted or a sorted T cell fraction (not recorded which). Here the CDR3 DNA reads TGCAGTGCTAGCGGGAGACCAGTATACGAGCAGTACTTC. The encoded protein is CSASGRPVYEQYF.